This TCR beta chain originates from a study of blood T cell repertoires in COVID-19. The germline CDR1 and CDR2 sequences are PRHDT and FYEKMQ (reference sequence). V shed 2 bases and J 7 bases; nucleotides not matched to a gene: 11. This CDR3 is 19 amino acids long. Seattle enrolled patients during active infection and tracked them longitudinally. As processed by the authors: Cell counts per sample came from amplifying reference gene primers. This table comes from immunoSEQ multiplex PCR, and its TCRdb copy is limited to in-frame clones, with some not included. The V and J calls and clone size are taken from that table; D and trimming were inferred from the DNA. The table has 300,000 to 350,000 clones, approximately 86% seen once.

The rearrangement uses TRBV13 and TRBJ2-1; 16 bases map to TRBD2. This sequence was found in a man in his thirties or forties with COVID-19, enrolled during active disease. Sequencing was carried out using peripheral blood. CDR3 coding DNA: TGTGCCAGCAGCTTAAGGTTGGGACTAGCGGGGGGGCAGGGAAATGAGCAGTTCTTC. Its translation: CASSLRLGLAGGQGNEQFF.